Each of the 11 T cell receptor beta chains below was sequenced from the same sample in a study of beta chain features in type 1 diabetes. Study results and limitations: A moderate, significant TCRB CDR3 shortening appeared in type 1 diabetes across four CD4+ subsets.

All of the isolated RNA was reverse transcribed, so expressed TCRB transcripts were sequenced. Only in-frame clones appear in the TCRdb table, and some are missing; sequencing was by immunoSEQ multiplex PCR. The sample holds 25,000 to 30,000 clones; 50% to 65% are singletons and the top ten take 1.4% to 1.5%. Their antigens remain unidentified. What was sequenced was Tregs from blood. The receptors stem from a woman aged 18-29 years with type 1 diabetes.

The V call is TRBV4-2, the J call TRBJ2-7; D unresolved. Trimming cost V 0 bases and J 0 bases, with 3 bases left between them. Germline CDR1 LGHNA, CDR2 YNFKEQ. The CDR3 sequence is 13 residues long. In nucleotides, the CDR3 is TGTGCCAGCAGCCAAGACAGCTCCTACGAGCAGTACTTC. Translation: CASSQDSSYEQYF.

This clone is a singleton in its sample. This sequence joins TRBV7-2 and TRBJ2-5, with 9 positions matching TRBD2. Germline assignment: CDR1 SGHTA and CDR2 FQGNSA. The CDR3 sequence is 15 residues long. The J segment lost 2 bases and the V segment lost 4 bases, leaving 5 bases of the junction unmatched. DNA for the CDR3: TGTGCCAGCAGCTCAGCGGGAGGTTGGCAAGAGACCCAGTACTTC. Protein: CASSSAGGWQETQYF.

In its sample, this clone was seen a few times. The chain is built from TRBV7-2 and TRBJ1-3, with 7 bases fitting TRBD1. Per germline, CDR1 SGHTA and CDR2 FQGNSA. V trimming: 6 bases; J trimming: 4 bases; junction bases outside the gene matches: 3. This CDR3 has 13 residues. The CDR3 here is CASSPQGGNTIYF. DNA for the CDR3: TGTGCCAGCAGTCCACAGGGGGGAAACACCATATATTTT.

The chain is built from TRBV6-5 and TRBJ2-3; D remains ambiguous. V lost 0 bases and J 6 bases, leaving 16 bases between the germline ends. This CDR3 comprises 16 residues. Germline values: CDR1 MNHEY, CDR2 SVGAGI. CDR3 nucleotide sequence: TGTGCCAGCAGTTACTCCGAGGTCTGGTCCGGCGATACGCAGTATTTT. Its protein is CASSYSEVWSGDTQYF.

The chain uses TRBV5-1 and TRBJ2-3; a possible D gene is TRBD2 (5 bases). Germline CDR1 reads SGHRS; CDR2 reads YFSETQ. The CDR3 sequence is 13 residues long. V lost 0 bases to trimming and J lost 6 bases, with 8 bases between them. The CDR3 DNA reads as TGCGCCAGCAGCTTGGCGGAGGAGGATACGCAGTATTTT. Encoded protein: CASSLAEEDTQYF.

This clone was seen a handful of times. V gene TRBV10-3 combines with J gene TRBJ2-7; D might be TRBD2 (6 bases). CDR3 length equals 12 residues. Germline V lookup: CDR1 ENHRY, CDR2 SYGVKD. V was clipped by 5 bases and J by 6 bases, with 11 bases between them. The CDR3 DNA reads TGTGCCATCAGTAGTCAGGGAGGCGAGCAGTACGTC. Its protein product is CAISSQGGEQYV.

As DNA, the CDR3 is TGTGCCAGCAGCCCTTTACGGGGCAATCAGCCCCAGCATTTT. Its protein product is CASSPLRGNQPQHF. The rearrangement links TRBV28 to TRBJ1-5; D is unresolved. Deletions cut 6 bases from V and 2 bases from J, with 11 bases between. Germline lookup yields CDR1 MDHEN and CDR2 SYDVKM. The CDR3 loop spans 14 amino acids.

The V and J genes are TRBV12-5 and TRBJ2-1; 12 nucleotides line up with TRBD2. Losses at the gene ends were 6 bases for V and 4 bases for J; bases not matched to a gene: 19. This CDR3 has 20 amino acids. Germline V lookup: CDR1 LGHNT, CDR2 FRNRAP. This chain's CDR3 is CASGPAFHGLAGFGYNEQFF. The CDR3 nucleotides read TGTGCTAGTGGCCCGGCTTTTCACGGACTAGCGGGATTTGGGTACAATGAGCAGTTCTTC. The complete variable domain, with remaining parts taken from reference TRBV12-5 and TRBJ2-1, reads DARVTQTPRHKVTEMGQEVTMRCQPILGHNTVFWYRQTMMQGLELLAYFRNRAPLDDSGMPKDRFSAEMPDATLATLKIQPSEPRDSAVYFCASGPAFHGLAGFGYNEQFFGPGTRLTVL.

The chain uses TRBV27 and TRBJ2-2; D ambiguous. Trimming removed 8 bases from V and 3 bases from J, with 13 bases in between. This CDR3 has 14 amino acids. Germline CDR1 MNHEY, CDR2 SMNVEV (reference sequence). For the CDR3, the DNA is TGTGCCAGCGGCCCGCGGTCCGACACCGGGGAGCTGTTTTTT. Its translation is CASGPRSDTGELFF.

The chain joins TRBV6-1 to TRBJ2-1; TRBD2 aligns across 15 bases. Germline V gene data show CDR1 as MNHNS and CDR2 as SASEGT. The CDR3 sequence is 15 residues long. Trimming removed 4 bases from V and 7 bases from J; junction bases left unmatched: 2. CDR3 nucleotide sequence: TGTGCCAGCAGTGCCGGGACTAGCGGGAGGAATGAGCAGTTCTTC. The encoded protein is CASSAGTSGRNEQFF.

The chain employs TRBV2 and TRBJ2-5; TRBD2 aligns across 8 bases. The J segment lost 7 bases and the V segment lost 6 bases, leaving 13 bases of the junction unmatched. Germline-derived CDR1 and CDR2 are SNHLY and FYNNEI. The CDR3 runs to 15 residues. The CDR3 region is CASRERESVLGTQYF. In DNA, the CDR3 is TGTGCCAGCAGGGAGCGGGAGTCGGTGCTTGGGACCCAGTACTTC. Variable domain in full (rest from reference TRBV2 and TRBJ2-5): EPEVTQTPSHQVTQMGQEVILRCVPISNHLYFYWYRQILGQKVEFLVSFYNNEISEKSEIFDDQFSVERPDGSNFTLKIRSTKLEDSAMYFCASRERESVLGTQYFGPGTRLLVL.